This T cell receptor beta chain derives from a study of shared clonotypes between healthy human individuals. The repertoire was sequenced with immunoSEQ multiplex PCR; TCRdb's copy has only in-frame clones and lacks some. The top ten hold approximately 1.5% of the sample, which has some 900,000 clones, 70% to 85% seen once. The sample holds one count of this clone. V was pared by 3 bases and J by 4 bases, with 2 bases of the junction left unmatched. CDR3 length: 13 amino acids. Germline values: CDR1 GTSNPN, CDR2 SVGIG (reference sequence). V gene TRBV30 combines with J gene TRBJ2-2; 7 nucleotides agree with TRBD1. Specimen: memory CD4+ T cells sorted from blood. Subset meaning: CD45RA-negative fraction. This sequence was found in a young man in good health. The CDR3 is CAWRGGRTGELFF. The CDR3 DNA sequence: TGTGCCTGGAGAGGGGGCCGCACCGGGGAGCTGTTTTTT.